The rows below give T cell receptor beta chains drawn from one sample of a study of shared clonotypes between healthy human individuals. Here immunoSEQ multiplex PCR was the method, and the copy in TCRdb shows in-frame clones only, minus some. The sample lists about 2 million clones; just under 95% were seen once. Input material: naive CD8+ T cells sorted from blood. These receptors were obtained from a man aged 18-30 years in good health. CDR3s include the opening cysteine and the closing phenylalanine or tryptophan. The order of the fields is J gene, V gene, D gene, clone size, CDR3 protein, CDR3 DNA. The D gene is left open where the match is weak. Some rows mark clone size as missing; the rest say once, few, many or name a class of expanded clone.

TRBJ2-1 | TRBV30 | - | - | CAWSVGAGSNEQFF | TGTGCCTGGAGTGTAGGTGCGGGGAGTAATGAGCAGTTCTTC
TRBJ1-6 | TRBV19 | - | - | CASSMTNNSPLHF | TGTGCCAGTAGTATGACGAATAATTCACCCCTCCACTTT
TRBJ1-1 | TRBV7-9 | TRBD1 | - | CASSLADREAFF | TGTGCCAGCAGCTTAGCGGACAGGGAGGCTTTCTTT
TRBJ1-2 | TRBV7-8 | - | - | CASSLITNNGYTF | TGTGCCAGCAGCTTAATAACTAACAATGGCTACACCTTC
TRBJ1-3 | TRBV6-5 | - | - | CASSIQAFSGNTIYF | TGTGCCAGCAGTATACAGGCTTTCTCTGGAAACACCATATATTTT
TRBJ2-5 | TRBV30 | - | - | CAWSVPRNAETQYF | TGTGCCTGGAGTGTACCCAGGAACGCAGAGACCCAGTACTTC
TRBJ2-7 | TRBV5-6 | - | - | CASSFATTEQYF | TGTGCCAGCAGTTTTGCCACCACAGAGCAGTACTTC
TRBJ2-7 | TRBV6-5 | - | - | CASRPGTFSYEQYF | TGTGCCAGCAGACCCGGGACATTCTCCTACGAGCAGTACTTC
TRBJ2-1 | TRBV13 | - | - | CASSGGYSSYNEQFF | TGTGCCAGCAGCGGGGGGTACAGCTCCTACAATGAGCAGTTCTTC
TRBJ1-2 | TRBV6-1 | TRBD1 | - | CASSDQGAYGYTF | TGTGCCAGCAGTGACCAGGGGGCCTATGGCTACACCTTC
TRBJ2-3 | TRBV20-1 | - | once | CSASSDTQYF | TGCAGTGCGAGTTCAGATACGCAGTATTTT
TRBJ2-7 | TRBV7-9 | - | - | CASSPQEGTGAYEQYF | TGTGCCAGCAGCCCACAGGAGGGGACGGGAGCCTACGAGCAGTACTTC
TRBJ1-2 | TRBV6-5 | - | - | CASSYSRGAFYGYTF | TGTGCCAGCAGTTACTCGAGAGGGGCATTCTATGGCTACACCTTC